Listed here are 17 T cell receptor beta chains from one sample, sequenced in a study of blood T cell repertoires in COVID-19. Sequencing was performed with immunoSEQ multiplex PCR; in TCRdb, only in-frame clones are kept and a portion is missing. Here the sample spans approximately 200,000 clones, about 81% being singletons. The sequenced material came from peripheral blood. The source is an elderly woman with COVID-19, enrolled during active disease.

This chain links TRBV7-2 with TRBJ1-1; 7 bases are a match to TRBD1. The ends lost 3 bases at V and 4 bases at J; junction bases unmatched: 2. Germline V CDR1 and CDR2: SGHTA, FQGNSA. CDR3 length: 13 residues. The CDR3 sequence: CASSFTGATEAFF. CDR3 coding DNA: TGTGCCAGCAGCTTTACAGGGGCCACTGAAGCTTTCTTT.

This chain joins TRBV5-1 and TRBJ2-3; D ambiguous. V lost 2 bases to trimming and J lost 2 bases, with 12 bases between them. Germline CDR1 is SGHRS and CDR2 is YFSETQ. This CDR3 is built from 15 residues. CDR3 sequence reads: CASSFTRPATDTQYF. CDR3 sequence (DNA): TGCGCCAGCAGCTTCACCAGGCCGGCCACAGATACGCAGTATTTT.

This clone was observed a few times. This chain links TRBV6-5 with TRBJ2-7; D gene ambiguous. V lost 0 bases, J lost 4 bases, and 10 bases lay in between. Germline CDR1 and CDR2: MNHEY and SVGAGI. CDR3 size: 14 residues. The CDR3 loop reads CASSYSSVKYEQYF. CDR3 in DNA: TGTGCCAGCAGTTACTCTTCAGTAAAGTACGAGCAGTACTTC.

The chain links TRBV7-8 to TRBJ1-1; D is unclear. V lost 4 bases to trimming and J lost 8 bases, with 8 bases between them. Germline-derived CDR1 and CDR2 are SGHVS and FQNEAQ. This CDR3 is built from 11 residues. The CDR3 loop reads CASSSLAEAFF. The CDR3 DNA reads TGTGCCAGCAGCTCCCTGGCCGAAGCTTTCTTT.

The chain has TRBV7-2 and TRBJ1-4; 7 bases line up with TRBD1. V was clipped by 5 bases and J by 7 bases; unmatched bases: 7. Germline assignment: CDR1 SGHTA and CDR2 FQGNSA. CDR3 length equals 14 residues. This CDR3 is CASSRSQGGEKLFF. CDR3 nucleotides: TGTGCCAGCAGCCGGTCGCAGGGGGGTGAAAAACTGTTTTTT.

This clone has only a few counts. The V and J genes are TRBV5-6 and TRBJ2-2, with 7 bases that match TRBD1. The CDR3 covers 16 residues. The germline gives CDR1 SGHDT, CDR2 YYEEEE. J was trimmed by 3 bases and V by 1 base; bases with no gene match: 6. The CDR3 sequence: CASSLYRDRYTGELFF. The CDR3 DNA reads as TGTGCCAGCAGCTTGTACCGGGACAGATACACCGGGGAGCTGTTTTTT.

The chain uses TRBV5-1 and TRBJ2-1; the match to TRBD1 covers 8 bases. Germline values: CDR1 SGHRS, CDR2 YFSETQ. V lost 5 bases and J lost 9; bases outside the gene matches: 7. CDR3 size: 13 residues. The CDR3 here is CASRGSDRGEQFF. The CDR3, as DNA: TGCGCCAGCAGGGGGAGCGACAGGGGTGAGCAGTTCTTC.

The chain has TRBV6-2 or TRBV6-3 and TRBJ2-1; 8 bases agree with TRBD1. Per the germline V gene, CDR1 is MNHEY and CDR2 is SVGEGT. Trimming took 6 bases from V and 2 from J; bases not matched to a gene: 6. The CDR3 runs 15 residues. DNA for the CDR3: TGTGCCAGCAGCTTACAGACAGGGGCCTACAATGAGCAGTTCTTC. Its protein is CASSLQTGAYNEQFF.

The chain couples TRBV5-4 to TRBJ2-5; 8 bases are shared with TRBD1. The CDR3 has 17 amino acids. Germline V lookup: CDR1 SGHNT, CDR2 YYREEE (reference sequence). V trimming: 6 bases; J trimming: 0 bases; junction bases outside the gene matches: 13. The CDR3 sequence is CASTRAVGQANQETQYF. DNA of the CDR3: TGTGCCAGCACCCGGGCGGTGGGACAGGCAAACCAAGAGACCCAGTACTTC.

The table lists this clone with a count of one. The CDR3 nucleotides are TGTGCCAGCAGCCAAGGAAGGGGGAGCACAGATACGCAGTATTTT. It yields the protein CASSQGRGSTDTQYF. The chain employs TRBV4-2 and TRBJ2-3; tentative D call: TRBD1 (6 bases). CDR3 size: 15 residues. Germline V gene sequence: CDR1 LGHNA, CDR2 YNFKEQ. V was cut by 1 base and J by 0 bases, with 8 bases left in between.

The chain combines TRBV2 with TRBJ1-1; the D gene is possibly TRBD1 (6 bases). The CDR3 covers 12 residues. Germline lookup yields CDR1 SNHLY and CDR2 FYNNEI. V shed 5 bases and J shed 6 bases, with 10 bases lying between them. CDR3 residues: CASSYRVSEAFF. The CDR3 coding sequence is TGTGCCAGCAGTTACAGGGTCTCTGAAGCTTTCTTT.

V gene TRBV4-1 combines with J gene TRBJ2-5; D gene unclear. V lost 4 bases, J lost 4 bases, and 10 bases lay in between. The CDR3 contains 13 residues. The V gene's germline CDR1 is MGHRA and CDR2 YSYEKL. In nucleotides, the CDR3 is TGCGCCAGCAGCCGCTCTGTGGCAGAGACCCAGTACTTC. It specifies CASSRSVAETQYF.

The chain recombines TRBV27 with TRBJ2-3; 16 bases are a match to TRBD2. V lost 4 bases to trimming and J lost 8 bases; unmatched junction nucleotides: 12. The germline gives CDR1 MNHEY, CDR2 SMNVEV (reference sequence). The CDR3 is made up of 18 amino acids. The CDR3 nucleotides read TGTGCCAGCAGTTCATACCCGGGGACTAGCGGGGGGGCCGGTACGCAGTATTTT. Protein product: CASSSYPGTSGGAGTQYF.

The V call is TRBV28, the J call TRBJ1-3; no firm D call. V lost 1 base to trimming and J lost 4 bases, with 8 bases between them. The germline V gene encodes CDR1 MDHEN and CDR2 SYDVKM. The CDR3 contains 14 residues. The CDR3 coding sequence is TGTGCCAGCAGTTTATCCTTCTCCGGAAACACCATATATTTT. Translated: CASSLSFSGNTIYF.

CDR3 DNA sequence: TGCAGTGCTAGACTGTGGGCCGGACAGTACTTC. This codes for CSARLWAGQYF. The chain carries TRBV20-1 and TRBJ2-7; D is ambiguous. The CDR3 consists of 11 residues. The germline gives CDR1 DFQATT, CDR2 SNEGSKA (reference sequence). V lost 2 bases and J lost 10, with 12 bases in between.

The chain employs TRBV18 and TRBJ1-1; D possibly corresponds to TRBD1 (6 bases). Trimming took off 3 bases at V and 8 bases at J, with 13 bases between the two ends. Germline CDR1 and CDR2: KGHSH and LQKENI. The CDR3 totals 13 residues. The CDR3 spells CASSPNRDKEAFF. CDR3 bases: TGTGCCAGCTCACCGAACCGGGACAAGGAAGCTTTCTTT.

J is TRBJ2-1 and V is TRBV15; TRBD2 might be the D (6 bases). The CDR3 is 17 amino acids. Germline CDR1 LNHNV, CDR2 YYDKDF (reference sequence). V lost 3 bases and J 1 base, leaving 16 bases between the germline ends. CDR3 coding DNA: TGTGCCACCAGCAGGTCCGTAACGCGGGGATCCTACAATGAGCAGTTCTTC. It encodes CATSRSVTRGSYNEQFF.